The next 17 T cell receptor beta chains were all read from a single sample in a study of T cell responses to AZD1222 COVID-19 vaccine. The assay was immunoSEQ multiplex PCR, and TCRdb's table has in-frame clones only and misses some. The sample has more than 95,000 clones, approximately 89% seen once. The source was peripheral blood, collected 28 days after the second dose of the MenACWY control vaccine. The receptors come from an adult who received the MenACWY meningococcal vaccine as a control.

There are a few counts of this clone. The V and J genes are TRBV10-3 and TRBJ1-2; D ambiguous. V lost 6 bases and J lost 4, with 18 bases in between. This CDR3 comprises 15 residues. The germline V gene has CDR1 ENHRY and CDR2 SYGVKD. The DNA for the CDR3 is TGTGCCATCAGGGACTCGGGTCAGCCGGTCTATGGCTACACCTTC. It encodes CAIRDSGQPVYGYTF.

This sequence joins TRBV27 and TRBJ1-6; a possible D gene is TRBD1 (5 bases). Germline V lookup: CDR1 MNHEY, CDR2 SMNVEV (reference sequence). The CDR3 has 14 residues. Trimming took off 3 bases at V and 6 bases at J, with 9 bases between the two ends. CDR3 residues: CASSFAGPNSPLHF. The CDR3 nucleotides are TGTGCCAGCAGTTTTGCAGGGCCTAATTCACCCCTCCACTTT.

V is TRBV9 and J is TRBJ2-1; tentatively, D is TRBD1 (6 bases). The CDR3 loop spans 17 amino acids. Germline V gives CDR1 SGDLS, CDR2 YYNGEE. V was clipped by 0 bases and J by 0 bases, with 13 bases between them. The CDR3 loop reads CASSVGQGTTSYNEQFF. In DNA, the CDR3 is TGTGCCAGCAGCGTAGGTCAGGGGACCACCTCCTACAATGAGCAGTTCTTC.

This clone was observed once. The rearrangement joins TRBV28 to TRBJ1-1; 8 positions match TRBD1. V gave up 6 bases and J gave up 6 bases; unmatched junction bases: 9. The length of the CDR3 is 14 residues. From germline, CDR1 is MDHEN and CDR2 SYDVKM. DNA of the CDR3: TGTGCCAGCAGAAGGGGGCAGGGGGCGTCTGAAGCTTTCTTT. This translates into CASRRGQGASEAFF.

The V and J genes are TRBV9 and TRBJ1-5, with unresolved D. The germline V gene has CDR1 SGDLS and CDR2 YYNGEE. V shed 3 bases and J shed 2 bases, with 12 bases lying between them. This CDR3 is 15 amino acids long. CDR3 coding DNA: TGTGCCAGCAGCGCCGACGGGCAACGCAATCAGCCCCAGCATTTT. It encodes CASSADGQRNQPQHF. The full variable domain, its missing parts supplied by reference TRBV9 and TRBJ1-5, is DSGVTQTPKHLITATGQRVTLRCSPRSGDLSVYWYQQSLDQGLQFLIQYYNGEERAKGNILERFSAQQFPDLHSELNLSSLELGDSALYFCASSADGQRNQPQHFGDGTRLSIL.

The chain links TRBV27 to TRBJ2-2; 9 bases match TRBD1. This CDR3 has 17 residues. The trim removed 5 bases at V and 4 bases at J, leaving 11 bases unmatched. CDR1 is MNHEY, CDR2 SMNVEV, per germline (reference sequence). The chain's CDR3 is CASSDTGGFPPTGELFF. Written as DNA, the CDR3 is TGTGCCAGCAGTGATACAGGGGGCTTTCCTCCCACCGGGGAGCTGTTTTTT.

The rearrangement joins TRBV29-1 to TRBJ2-1; D perhaps matches TRBD2 (6 bases). The CDR3 contains 12 residues. Germline V gene lookup returns CDR1 SQVTM and CDR2 ANQGSEA. This CDR3 reads CVSGEYYNEQFF. CDR3 nucleotides: TGCGTATCGGGAGAGTACTACAATGAGCAGTTCTTC.

The CDR3 DNA sequence: TGTGCCAGCAGCCAAGCTAGTAGCGGCCGCTCCTACAATGAGCAGTTCTTC. As protein: CASSQASSGRSYNEQFF. The chain uses TRBV3-1 (or the pseudogene TRBV3-2) and TRBJ2-1, with D perhaps TRBD2 (6 bases). Germline-derived CDR1 and CDR2 are LGHDT and YNNKEL (reference sequence). The CDR3 totals 17 residues. Trimming removed 1 base at V and 0 bases at J, with 13 bases between.

The chain has TRBV28 and TRBJ2-3; D unresolved. Trimming stripped 9 bases from V and 2 bases from J, with 9 bases between. The CDR3 covers 12 residues. Germline V CDR1 and CDR2: MDHEN, SYDVKM. The CDR3, as DNA: TGTGCCAGTACCAAGGACACAGATACGCAGTATTTT. This sequence encodes CASTKDTDTQYF. Based on the CDR3 plus reference TRBV28 and TRBJ2-3, the full variable domain is DVKVTQSSRYLVKRTGEKVFLECVQDMDHENMFWYRQDPGLGLRLIYFSYDVKMKEKGDIPEGYSVSREKKERFSLILESASTNQTSMYLCASTKDTDTQYFGPGTRLTVL.

The V gene is TRBV6-5, the J gene TRBJ1-5, with TRBD1 identical over 8 bases. The germline gives CDR1 MNHEY, CDR2 SVGAGI. The CDR3 is made up of 15 amino acids. Losses at the gene ends were 8 bases for V and 3 bases for J; bases not matched to a gene: 9. CDR3 DNA: TGTGCCAGCCGAGCCGGGACAGGTATCAATCAGCCCCAGCATTTT. Protein: CASRAGTGINQPQHF.

This clone was counted a single time. The chain carries TRBV25-1 and TRBJ1-5; D is unclear. Trimming stripped 11 bases from V and 0 bases from J, with 11 bases between. Germline V gene lookup returns CDR1 MGHDK and CDR2 SYGVNS. The CDR3 covers 13 residues. CDR3 coding DNA: TGTGCCCGGTCCGATTATAGCAATCAGCCCCAGCATTTT. Its translation: CARSDYSNQPQHF.

This clone has a handful of counts. V is TRBV3-1 (or the pseudogene TRBV3-2) and J is TRBJ1-3; D is perhaps TRBD1 (5 bases). The germline V gene has CDR1 LGHDT and CDR2 YNNKEL (reference sequence). The CDR3 consists of 17 residues. V dropped 4 bases and J dropped 0 bases, with 16 bases sitting between them. The CDR3 DNA is TGTGCCAGCAGCCGGGCGTGGGGCCGACTCTCTGGAAACACCATATATTTT. The encoded protein is CASSRAWGRLSGNTIYF.

The rearrangement joins TRBV7-6 to TRBJ1-2; D is undetermined. The CDR3 length is 14 residues. Per germline, CDR1 SGHVS and CDR2 FNYEAQ. V lost 5 bases to trimming and J lost 2 bases, with 12 bases between them. The CDR3 sequence: CASSPAQSNYGYTF. In DNA, the CDR3 is TGTGCCAGCAGCCCCGCGCAGTCGAACTATGGCTACACCTTC.

This clone is a singleton in its sample. The rearrangement links TRBV7-2 to TRBJ2-7, with D uncertain. V lost 3 bases, J lost 0 bases, and 9 bases lay in between. CDR1 is SGHTA and CDR2 is FQGNSA in the germline V gene. The CDR3 length is 14 residues. CDR3: CASSFEEISYEQYF. The CDR3 bases are TGTGCCAGCAGCTTCGAGGAAATCTCCTACGAGCAGTACTTC. The complete variable domain, with remaining parts taken from reference TRBV7-2 and TRBJ2-7, reads GAGVSQSPSNKVTEKGKDVELRCDPISGHTALYWYRQSLGQGLEFLIYFQGNSAPDKSGLPSDRFSAERTGGSVSTLTIQRTQQEDSAVYLCASSFEEISYEQYFGPGTRLTVT.

This rearrangement joins TRBV30 to TRBJ2-2; D remains ambiguous. Per the germline V gene, CDR1 is GTSNPN and CDR2 is SVGIG (reference sequence). Trimming stripped 1 base from V and 5 bases from J, with 11 bases between. This CDR3 is built from 14 residues. In nucleotides, the CDR3 is TGTGCCTGGAGTGGGCGCGCGGAAACCGGGGAGCTGTTTTTT. Translation: CAWSGRAETGELFF.

The V and J genes are TRBV7-2 and TRBJ2-3, with D maybe TRBD2 (7 bases). The CDR3 is 15 amino acids. V was shortened by 6 bases and J by 1 base, with 14 bases between the two germline ends. CDR1 and CDR2 (germline): SGHTA, FQGNSA. CDR3 protein: CASSGQGRGTDTQYF. The CDR3 nucleotides read TGTGCCAGCAGTGGGCAGGGGAGGGGCACAGATACGCAGTATTTT.

This chain joins TRBV18 and TRBJ2-3; 9 bases map to TRBD2. Unmatched junction bases numbered 10, after V lost 0 bases and J lost 6 bases. This CDR3 is 17 amino acids long. Germline V CDR1 and CDR2: KGHSH, LQKENI. CDR3 region: CASSPPTAGGLRDTQYF. CDR3 in DNA: TGTGCCAGCTCACCACCCACGGCGGGGGGGCTGAGGGATACGCAGTATTTT.